The T cell receptor (beta chain) described here comes from a study of CD8 T cells in ankylosing spondylitis. This clonotype was counted many times. Its matching antigen is unknown. Study-wide results and limits: Ankylosing spondylitis blood appeared to be characterized by a TCR beta motif of about eight highly homologous variants. A subset of motif variants has previously been described in the synovial fluid and blood of reactive arthritis. The clones that were linked to disease were reported to be significantly enriched in matched synovial fluid samples from ankylosing spondylitis patients.

Libraries of TCR beta came from quantitative 5'-RACE with molecular barcodes. TCRdb fed the 5' RACE reads into MiXCR, producing one record per CDR3 protein. Here the sample spans 500,000 to 650,000 distinct CDR3 sequences, 5.3% being singletons. CDR1 and CDR2 from the germline V gene are KGHDR and SFDVKD. This CDR3 comprises 13 residues. Trimming left V 4 bases short and J 0 bases short, with 5 bases between. The clonotype comes from a male donor with ankylosing spondylitis. The chain uses TRBV24-1 and TRBJ1-1, with D unclear. The sample taken for sequencing was blood, either unsorted or a sorted T cell fraction (not recorded which). The CDR3: CATSDPMNTEAFF. CDR3 DNA: TGTGCCACCAGTGACCCGATGAACACTGAAGCTTTCTTT.